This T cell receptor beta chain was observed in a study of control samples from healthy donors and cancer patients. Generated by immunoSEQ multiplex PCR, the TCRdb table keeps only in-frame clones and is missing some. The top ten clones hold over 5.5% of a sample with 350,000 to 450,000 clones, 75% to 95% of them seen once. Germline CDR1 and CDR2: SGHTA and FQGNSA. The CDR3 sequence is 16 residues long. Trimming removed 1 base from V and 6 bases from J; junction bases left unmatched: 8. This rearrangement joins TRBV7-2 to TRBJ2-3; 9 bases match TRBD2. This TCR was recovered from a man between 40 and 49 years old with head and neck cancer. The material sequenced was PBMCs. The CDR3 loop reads CASSLGLRGGPDTQYF. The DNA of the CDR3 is TGTGCCAGCAGCTTAGGGTTGCGGGGGGGCCCCGATACGCAGTATTTT.